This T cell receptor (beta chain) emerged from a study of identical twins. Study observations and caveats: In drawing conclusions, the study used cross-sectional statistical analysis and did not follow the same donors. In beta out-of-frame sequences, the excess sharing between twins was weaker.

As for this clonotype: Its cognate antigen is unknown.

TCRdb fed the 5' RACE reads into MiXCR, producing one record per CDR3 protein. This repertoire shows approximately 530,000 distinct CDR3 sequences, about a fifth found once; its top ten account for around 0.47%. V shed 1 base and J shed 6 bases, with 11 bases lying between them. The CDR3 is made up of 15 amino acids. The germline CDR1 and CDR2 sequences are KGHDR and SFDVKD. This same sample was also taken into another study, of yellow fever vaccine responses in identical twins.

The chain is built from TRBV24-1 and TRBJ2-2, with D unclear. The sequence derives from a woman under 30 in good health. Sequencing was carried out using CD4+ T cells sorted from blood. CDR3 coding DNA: TGTGCCACCAGTGATTTTAGGCAGAAGGCCGGGGAGCTGTTTTTT. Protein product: CATSDFRQKAGELFF.